This is a list of T cell receptor beta chains from one sample in a study of cytomegalovirus exposure and HLA in healthy donors. Profiling relied on immunoSEQ multiplex PCR, and the TCRdb table lists in-frame clones only, not all of them. Among 30,000 to 45,000 clones listed, 84% were seen once. Sequences were obtained from PBMCs. The receptors shown here come from a young woman in good health and CMV-seronegative. Both conserved end residues are part of each CDR3. Fields, in order: J gene, clone size, V gene, D gene, CDR3 DNA, CDR3 protein. D genes are given only for firm matches. Clone size is given for some rows only: seen once, a few or many times, or a class if the clone is expanded.

j_call: TRBJ1-2
clone_size: few
v_call: TRBV6-6
d_call: -
cdr3_nt: TGTGCCAGCAGTTACGGGGGGAGCATGGGTGACTATGGCTACACCTTC
cdr3_aa: CASSYGGSMGDYGYTF

j_call: TRBJ2-3
clone_size: -
v_call: TRBV19
d_call: TRBD1
cdr3_nt: TGTGCCAGTAGTCTGCAAGGGGGCGCGACAGATACGCAGTATTTT
cdr3_aa: CASSLQGGATDTQYF

j_call: TRBJ2-7
clone_size: -
v_call: TRBV4-2
d_call: TRBD1
cdr3_nt: TGTGCCAGCAGCCAAGGACAGGGGACCTACGAGCAGTACTTC
cdr3_aa: CASSQGQGTYEQYF

j_call: TRBJ2-5
clone_size: few
v_call: TRBV27
d_call: -
cdr3_nt: TGTGCCAGCAGTTTTGGGGCCTTGGGGGAGACCCAGTACTTC
cdr3_aa: CASSFGALGETQYF

j_call: TRBJ2-7
clone_size: -
v_call: TRBV29-1
d_call: -
cdr3_nt: TGCAGCTACTACCCAAGTACGGACTCCTACGAGCAGTACTTC
cdr3_aa: CSYYPSTDSYEQYF

j_call: TRBJ2-3
clone_size: -
v_call: TRBV19
d_call: TRBD2
cdr3_nt: TGTGCCAGTAGTCCCCGGACTAGCGGGGTAACAGATACGCAGTATTTT
cdr3_aa: CASSPRTSGVTDTQYF

j_call: TRBJ2-1
clone_size: -
v_call: TRBV9
d_call: -
cdr3_nt: TGTGCCAGCAGCGTAGGAGAGGCCGCCGAGCAGTTCTTC
cdr3_aa: CASSVGEAAEQFF

j_call: TRBJ2-6
clone_size: -
v_call: TRBV7-2
d_call: -
cdr3_nt: TGTGCCAGCAGCTCAGGGTCCGGGGCCAACGTCCTGACTTTC
cdr3_aa: CASSSGSGANVLTF

j_call: TRBJ2-7
clone_size: few
v_call: TRBV28
d_call: TRBD2
cdr3_nt: TGTGCCAGCAGTCGGAGTAGCGGGAGCTACGAGCAGTACTTC
cdr3_aa: CASSRSSGSYEQYF

j_call: TRBJ2-4
clone_size: -
v_call: TRBV28
d_call: TRBD2
cdr3_nt: TGTGCCAGCAGTCCGGGACTAGCGGGGAATCAGTACTTC
cdr3_aa: CASSPGLAGNQYF

j_call: TRBJ1-2
clone_size: -
v_call: TRBV21-1
d_call: -
cdr3_nt: TGTGCCAGCAGCAATTCCGACAGGGTGGGAGGCTACCCCTTC
cdr3_aa: CASSNSDRVGGYPF

j_call: TRBJ2-2
clone_size: -
v_call: TRBV7-9
d_call: -
cdr3_nt: TGTGCCAGCAGCTTAGGATCCGTGCACGGGTTTGCCGGGGAGCTGTTTTTT
cdr3_aa: CASSLGSVHGFAGELFF

j_call: TRBJ2-5
clone_size: -
v_call: TRBV11-3
d_call: TRBD1
cdr3_nt: TGTGCCAGCAGCACAGGGGGCCAAGAGACCCAGTACTTC
cdr3_aa: CASSTGGQETQYF

j_call: TRBJ1-2
clone_size: once
v_call: TRBV7-3
d_call: TRBD1
cdr3_nt: TGTGCCAGCAGCCCCGGACAGGGATTCTATGGCTACCCCTTC
cdr3_aa: CASSPGQGFYGYPF

j_call: TRBJ2-3
clone_size: -
v_call: TRBV30
d_call: -
cdr3_nt: TGTGCCTGGGCACCGGGACAAATAACAGATACGCAGTATTTT
cdr3_aa: CAWAPGQITDTQYF

j_call: TRBJ2-3
clone_size: -
v_call: TRBV7-2
d_call: TRBD1
cdr3_nt: TGTGCCAGCAGCTTACAGGGGGCTAGCACAGATACGCAGTATTTT
cdr3_aa: CASSLQGASTDTQYF

j_call: TRBJ1-2
clone_size: -
v_call: TRBV5-6
d_call: TRBD1
cdr3_nt: TGTGCCAGCAGCAACTCCGGGACAGGGCGTGGCTACACCTTC
cdr3_aa: CASSNSGTGRGYTF

j_call: TRBJ2-1
clone_size: -
v_call: TRBV6-5
d_call: TRBD2
cdr3_nt: TGTGCCAGCAGCGTTCTAGCGGGGGGGCCCGATGAGCAGTTCTTC
cdr3_aa: CASSVLAGGPDEQFF

j_call: TRBJ1-1
clone_size: -
v_call: TRBV27
d_call: -
cdr3_nt: TGTGCCAGCAGTTTCTATCCGAACACTGAAGCTTTCTTT
cdr3_aa: CASSFYPNTEAFF

j_call: TRBJ2-5
clone_size: once
v_call: TRBV9
d_call: TRBD2
cdr3_nt: TGTGCCAGCAGCGGGGGACTAGCGGGAGTGGATGAGACCCAGTACTTC
cdr3_aa: CASSGGLAGVDETQYF

j_call: TRBJ2-3
clone_size: -
v_call: TRBV12-5
d_call: -
cdr3_nt: TGTGCTAGTGGTTTGGTAAAATTGGGGGGTCGGGGCACAGATACGCAGTATTTT
cdr3_aa: CASGLVKLGGRGTDTQYF

j_call: TRBJ1-1
clone_size: -
v_call: TRBV29-1
d_call: TRBD1
cdr3_nt: TGCAGCGCGGACAGGGAAGACACTGAAGCTTTCTTT
cdr3_aa: CSADREDTEAFF